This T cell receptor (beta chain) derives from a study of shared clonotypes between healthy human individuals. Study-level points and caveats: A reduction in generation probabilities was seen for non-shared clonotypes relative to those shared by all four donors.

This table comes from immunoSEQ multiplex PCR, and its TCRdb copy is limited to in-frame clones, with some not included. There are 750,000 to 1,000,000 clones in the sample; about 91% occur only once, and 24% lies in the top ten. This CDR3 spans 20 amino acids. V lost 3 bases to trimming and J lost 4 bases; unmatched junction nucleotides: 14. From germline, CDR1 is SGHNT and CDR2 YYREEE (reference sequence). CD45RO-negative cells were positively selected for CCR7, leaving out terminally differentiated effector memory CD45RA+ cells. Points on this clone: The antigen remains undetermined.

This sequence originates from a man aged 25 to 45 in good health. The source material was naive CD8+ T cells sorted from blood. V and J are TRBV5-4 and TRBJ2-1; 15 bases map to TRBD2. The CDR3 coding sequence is TGTGCCAGCAGCTCCGTCGGATGGACTAGCGGGAGGGGAAGTTACAATGAGCAGTTCTTC. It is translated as CASSSVGWTSGRGSYNEQFF.